The 27 T cell receptor beta chains below were found in one sample sequenced in a study of identifying expanded T cells in peripheral blood. Clones were read by immunoSEQ multiplex PCR, and TCRdb kept only the in-frame ones, dropping some. Among 85,000 to 100,000 clones listed, about 91% were seen once. Sample: blood. The receptors were gathered from a person between 18 and 70 years old in good health.

The chain joins TRBV19 to TRBJ1-5; 7 bases are shared with TRBD1. CDR3 length: 16 amino acids. Trimming at V came to 6 bases and at J to 3 bases, leaving 11 bases not matched to a gene. CDR1 LNHDA and CDR2 SQIVND come from the germline V gene (reference sequence). CDR3 residues: CASSRQGLSTNQPQHF. The CDR3 DNA reads as TGTGCCAGTAGCAGACAGGGATTATCAACCAATCAGCCCCAGCATTTT. Complete variable domain (other parts from reference TRBV19 and TRBJ1-5): DGGITQSPKYLFRKEGQNVTLSCEQNLNHDAMYWYRQDPGQGLRLIYYSQIVNDFQKGDIAEGYSVSREKKESFPLTVTSAQKNPTAFYLCASSRQGLSTNQPQHFGDGTRLSIL.

The chain has TRBV2 and TRBJ1-2, with TRBD1 as a possible D gene (6 bases). This CDR3 has 15 amino acids. Trimming took off 4 bases at V and 7 bases at J, with 19 bases between the two ends. Germline assignment: CDR1 SNHLY and CDR2 FYNNEI. The CDR3: CASSAGTRSLSGYTF. The CDR3 DNA reads as TGTGCCAGCAGTGCCGGGACACGATCTTTGTCTGGCTACACCTTC.

The V gene is TRBV5-1, the J gene TRBJ1-1; weak D call: TRBD1 (5 bases). The germline gives CDR1 SGHRS, CDR2 YFSETQ. The CDR3 consists of 14 residues. V was pared by 4 bases and J by 0 bases, with 10 bases between. CDR3 DNA: TGCGCCAGCAGCCATGGACACATGAACACTGAAGCTTTCTTT. Protein sequence: CASSHGHMNTEAFF.

The J gene is TRBJ2-2, the V gene TRBV19, with D tentatively TRBD2 (6 bases). CDR3 length equals 14 residues. CDR1 and CDR2 from the germline V gene are LNHDA and SQIVND (reference sequence). V lost 2 bases to trimming and J lost 7 bases, with 11 bases between them. CDR3 in amino acids: CASSIRERGGELFF. For the CDR3, the DNA is TGTGCCAGTAGTATACGGGAGCGCGGCGGGGAGCTGTTTTTT. The full variable domain, with the rest looked up from reference TRBV19 and TRBJ2-2, is DGGITQSPKYLFRKEGQNVTLSCEQNLNHDAMYWYRQDPGQGLRLIYYSQIVNDFQKGDIAEGYSVSREKKESFPLTVTSAQKNPTAFYLCASSIRERGGELFFGEGSRLTVL.

This clone was observed a handful of times. This chain links TRBV29-1 with TRBJ2-7, with D perhaps TRBD1 (6 bases). The CDR3 has 12 residues. V dropped 6 bases and J dropped 3 bases, with 12 bases sitting between them. The germline V gene has CDR1 SQVTM and CDR2 ANQGSEA. The DNA of the CDR3 is TGCAGCGTCCCTGGGGGCGTCTACGAGCAGTACTTC. It yields the protein CSVPGGVYEQYF.

This clone showed up just once. The chain has TRBV28 and TRBJ1-2; TRBD1 aligns across 7 bases. With V trimmed by 5 bases and J by 0 bases, 3 bases remained unmatched. In germline, CDR1 is MDHEN, CDR2 SYDVKM. The CDR3 contains 14 residues. Here the CDR3 DNA reads TGTGCCAGCAGTGTAGGGACAGCTAACTATGGCTACACCTTC. This gives the protein CASSVGTANYGYTF.

The chain couples TRBV15 to TRBJ1-3; D perhaps matches TRBD1 (5 bases). The CDR3 loop spans 15 amino acids. Germline V gene sequence: CDR1 LNHNV, CDR2 YYDKDF (reference sequence). Trimming removed 0 bases from V and 2 bases from J, with 8 bases in between. Written as DNA, the CDR3 is TGTGCCACCAGCAGAGATCCGACAGCTGGAAACACCATATATTTT. Protein product: CATSRDPTAGNTIYF.

V and J are TRBV9 and TRBJ1-1; D unclear. CDR1 and CDR2 from the germline V gene are SGDLS and YYNGEE. There are 12 residues in the CDR3. Trimming removed 6 bases at V and 8 bases at J, with 14 bases between. CDR3 nucleotide sequence: TGTGCCAGCACCCCCGACGGACGCGAAGCTTTCTTT. The encoded protein is CASTPDGREAFF.

The chain joins TRBV7-2 to TRBJ1-2; the D gene is possibly TRBD1 (5 bases). V gave up 7 bases and J gave up 2 bases, with 11 bases separating them. CDR3 length: 13 amino acids. The germline gives CDR1 SGHTA, CDR2 FQGNSA. This CDR3 reads CASKSWGNYGYTF. The CDR3 bases are TGTGCCAGCAAATCGTGGGGCAACTATGGCTACACCTTC.

The genes are TRBV4-1 and TRBJ2-7; 10 nucleotides agree with TRBD2. Germline V gene lookup returns CDR1 MGHRA and CDR2 YSYEKL. The trim removed 1 base at V and 3 bases at J, leaving 6 bases unmatched. The CDR3 loop spans 16 amino acids. The CDR3 nucleotides read TGCGCCAGCAGCCAAGCTTTAGCGGGGGGATTCTACGAGCAGTACTTC. This encodes CASSQALAGGFYEQYF.

The CDR3 DNA follows: TGTGCCAGCAGCTTAGGAGGGGCAGGGTCGTACGAGCAGTACTTC. Translated, it gives CASSLGGAGSYEQYF. The rearrangement uses TRBV7-9 and TRBJ2-7, with D possibly being TRBD1 or TRBD2 (5 bases each). Between the trimmed V and J ends, which lost 1 base and 4 bases, there was a span of 14 bases. Germline lookup yields CDR1 SEHNR and CDR2 FQNEAQ (reference sequence). This CDR3 spans 15 amino acids.

The rearrangement links TRBV19 to TRBJ2-7; 11 bases are a match to TRBD2. This CDR3 comprises 14 residues. Per the germline V gene, CDR1 is LNHDA and CDR2 is SQIVND (reference sequence). V lost 5 bases to trimming and J lost 4 bases; unmatched junction nucleotides: 4. Here the CDR3 DNA reads TGTGCCAGTAGTTGGACTAGCGGGCCTTACGAGCAGTACTTC. Protein sequence: CASSWTSGPYEQYF.

The chain employs TRBV7-9 and TRBJ2-1; no clear D. The CDR3 has 14 amino acids. Germline lookup yields CDR1 SEHNR and CDR2 FQNEAQ (reference sequence). V lost 1 base to trimming and J lost 8 bases, with 12 bases between them. The CDR3 region has the DNA TGTGCCAGCAGCTTAGTTCAAGCGTTCGATGAGCAGTTCTTC. Its translation: CASSLVQAFDEQFF.

This chain connects TRBV11-2 to TRBJ2-3; unclear D gene. The CDR3 covers 14 residues. CDR1 SGHAT and CDR2 FQNNGV come from the germline V gene. The ends were cut back, 8 bases at V and 0 bases at J, with 12 bases in the middle. CDR3 in amino acids: CASLDGPSTDTQYF. DNA of the CDR3: TGTGCCAGCTTGGACGGGCCTAGCACAGATACGCAGTATTTT.

This sequence joins TRBV7-2 and TRBJ1-1, with TRBD1 as a possible D gene (5 bases). CDR1 and CDR2 from the germline V gene are SGHTA and FQGNSA. Trimming shortened V by 0 bases and J by 1 base, and 9 bases separated the two germline ends. CDR3 length: 15 residues. CDR3 DNA sequence: TGTGCCAGCAGCTTAGCTTGGGGCAGGAACACTGAAGCTTTCTTT. This sequence encodes CASSLAWGRNTEAFF.

This clone was seen only once. V is TRBV5-1 and J is TRBJ2-3, with TRBD2 matching 12 bases. This CDR3 has 17 amino acids. Losses at the gene ends were 1 base for V and 2 bases for J; bases not matched to a gene: 5. The germline V gene has CDR1 SGHRS and CDR2 YFSETQ. For the CDR3, the DNA is TGCGCCAGCAGCTTGACACTAGCGGGGGGATACACAGATACGCAGTATTTT. Translating gives CASSLTLAGGYTDTQYF.

The chain recombines TRBV10-3 with TRBJ1-1, with D tentatively TRBD1 (6 bases). From germline, CDR1 is ENHRY and CDR2 SYGVKD. Trimming took off 4 bases at V and 1 base at J, with 10 bases between the two ends. The CDR3 spans 14 residues. The chain's CDR3 is CAISGAGENTEAFF. The CDR3 coding sequence is TGTGCCATCAGTGGGGCAGGGGAGAACACTGAAGCTTTCTTT.

The J gene is TRBJ2-3, the V gene TRBV15; the D gene is possibly TRBD2 (5 bases). The CDR3 is 16 residues long. Germline values: CDR1 LNHNV, CDR2 YYDKDF (reference sequence). V lost 5 bases to trimming and J lost 4 bases, with 19 bases between them. Here the CDR3 reads CATSGLGDSWSDTQYF. In DNA, the CDR3 is TGTGCCACCAGCGGATTGGGAGATAGTTGGTCAGATACGCAGTATTTT.

This chain joins TRBV7-2 and TRBJ2-5; D ambiguous. Per germline, CDR1 SGHTA and CDR2 FQGNSA. The germline V and J ends were trimmed by 0 bases and 9 bases, with 5 bases remaining between them. The CDR3 has 11 residues. The CDR3 bases are TGTGCCAGCAGCTTAGCAAGGGCCCAGTACTTC. Translating it yields CASSLARAQYF.

The V call is TRBV19, the J call TRBJ2-3; 9 nucleotides match TRBD1. The CDR3 is 14 amino acids. Germline CDR1 LNHDA, CDR2 SQIVND (reference sequence). V dropped 9 bases and J dropped 5; count of bases not matched to a gene: 9. DNA for the CDR3: TGTGCCAGCTCCCGGGACAGGGAGGGAGATACGCAGTATTTT. This sequence encodes CASSRDREGDTQYF.

The gene calls are TRBV7-9 and TRBJ2-2, with D unclear. V was clipped by 1 base and J by 0 bases, with 6 bases between them. Germline CDR1 reads SEHNR; CDR2 reads FQNEAQ (reference sequence). This CDR3 has 15 residues. CDR3 nucleotide sequence: TGTGCCAGCAGCTTAGGTGCAGCGAACACCGGGGAGCTGTTTTTT. Translating gives CASSLGAANTGELFF.

This rearrangement joins TRBV19 to TRBJ1-2; no definite D call. Per germline, CDR1 LNHDA and CDR2 SQIVND (reference sequence). The CDR3 is 14 residues long. Trimming took 0 bases from V and 3 from J, leaving 8 bases between them. Here the CDR3 reads CASSIEKGDYGYTF. In nucleotides, the CDR3 is TGTGCCAGTAGTATAGAGAAGGGTGACTATGGCTACACCTTC.

The chain has TRBV2 and TRBJ2-1; 12 positions agree with TRBD2. There are 13 residues in the CDR3. Losses at the gene ends were 9 bases for V and 6 bases for J; bases not matched to a gene: 3. The V gene's germline CDR1 is SNHLY and CDR2 FYNNEI. Here the CDR3 reads CARGLAGGNEQFF. The CDR3 region has the DNA TGTGCCAGGGGACTAGCGGGTGGCAATGAGCAGTTCTTC. The complete variable domain, with remaining parts taken from reference TRBV2 and TRBJ2-1, reads EPEVTQTPSHQVTQMGQEVILRCVPISNHLYFYWYRQILGQKVEFLVSFYNNEISEKSEIFDDQFSVERPDGSNFTLKIRSTKLEDSAMYFCARGLAGGNEQFFGPGTRLTVL.

The chain employs TRBV9 and TRBJ2-3; 7 nucleotides align to TRBD2. Per germline, CDR1 SGDLS and CDR2 YYNGEE. The CDR3 is 14 residues long. J was trimmed by 2 bases and V by 2 bases; bases with no gene match: 2. DNA of the CDR3: TGTGCCAGCAGCGTCGGGACTACCACAGATACGCAGTATTTT. Its translation is CASSVGTTTDTQYF.

V gene TRBV11-2 combines with J gene TRBJ1-1; D call uncertain. Germline V gene lookup returns CDR1 SGHAT and CDR2 FQNNGV. The CDR3 loop spans 17 amino acids. V shed 1 base and J shed 3 bases, with 18 bases lying between them. CDR3 region: CASSLGRGRQRDTEAFF. The CDR3 DNA sequence: TGTGCCAGCAGCTTAGGGAGAGGGCGGCAGAGGGACACTGAAGCTTTCTTT.

The gene calls are TRBV5-4 and TRBJ1-1, with D possibly matching TRBD1 (5 bases). The V gene lost 3 bases and the J gene lost 3 bases, with 18 bases spanning the gap. The CDR3 sequence is 16 residues long. Germline V gene data show CDR1 as SGHNT and CDR2 as YYREEE (reference sequence). The CDR3 DNA sequence: TGTGCCAGCAGCTCAAGATCGGGACCGACGGACACTGAAGCTTTCTTT. The encoded protein is CASSSRSGPTDTEAFF. The full variable domain, rest sourced from reference TRBV5-4 and TRBJ1-1, is ETGVTQSPTHLIKTRGQQVTLRCSSQSGHNTVSWYQQALGQGPQFIFQYYREEENGRGNFPPRFSGLQFPNYSSELNVNALELDDSALYLCASSSRSGPTDTEAFFGQGTRLTVV.

This sequence joins TRBV6-1 and TRBJ1-2, with D perhaps matching TRBD1 (5 bases). The V gene's germline CDR1 is MNHNS and CDR2 SASEGT. Trimming cost V 4 bases and J 2 bases, with 14 bases left between them. The CDR3 extends over 15 amino acids. The CDR3 DNA reads as TGTGCCAGCAGTGCGGGGCGGACATCGAACTATGGCTACACCTTC. Its translation is CASSAGRTSNYGYTF.